This T cell receptor beta chain was identified in a study of blood T cell repertoires in COVID-19. About the research overall: Nucleic acid was either cDNA or gDNA, and it came from T cells, B-cell-depleted T cells, or PBMCs.

Per germline, CDR1 SQVTM and CDR2 ANQGSEA. The V end lost 4 bases, the J end lost 2 bases, and 17 bases lay between the germline ends. The CDR3 spans 15 residues. Per the original data handling: Reference gene primers were amplified, and this amplification served to estimate nucleated cell counts. The protocol was immunoSEQ multiplex PCR, while the TCRdb copy is restricted to in-frame clones and leaves out a portion. The V and J calls and clone size come from that table; D and trimming were worked out from the DNA. The repertoire holds just over 35,000 clones, with about 85% as singletons. The sequence was obtained from a man between 60 and 70 years old with acute or convalescent COVID-19. The sequencing sample was made of peripheral blood. The chain is built from TRBV29-1 and TRBJ2-5; perhaps TRBD1 as D (6 bases). DNA for the CDR3: TGCAGCGTTGCAAGACCCGGGACACCACAAGAGACCCAGTACTTC. Translating it yields CSVARPGTPQETQYF.